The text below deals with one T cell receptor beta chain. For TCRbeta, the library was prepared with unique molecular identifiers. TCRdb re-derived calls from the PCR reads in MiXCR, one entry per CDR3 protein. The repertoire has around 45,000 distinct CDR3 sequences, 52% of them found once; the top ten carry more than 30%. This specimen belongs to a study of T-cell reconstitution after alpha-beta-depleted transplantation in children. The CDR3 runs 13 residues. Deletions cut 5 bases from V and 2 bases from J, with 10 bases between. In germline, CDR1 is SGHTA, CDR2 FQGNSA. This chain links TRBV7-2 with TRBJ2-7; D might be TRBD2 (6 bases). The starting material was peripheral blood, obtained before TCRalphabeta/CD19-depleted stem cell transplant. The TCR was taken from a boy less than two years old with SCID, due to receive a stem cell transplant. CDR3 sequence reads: CASSIGLTYEQYF. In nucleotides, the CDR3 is TGTGCCAGCAGCATTGGACTAACCTACGAGCAGTACTTC. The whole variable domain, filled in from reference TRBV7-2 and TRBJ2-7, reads GAGVSQSPSNKVTEKGKDVELRCDPISGHTALYWYRQSLGQGLEFLIYFQGNSAPDKSGLPSDRFSAERTGGSVSTLTIQRTQQEDSAVYLCASSIGLTYEQYFGPGTRLTVT.